The sequence of this T cell receptor (beta chain) was determined in a study of blood T cell repertoires in COVID-19. The germline V gene has CDR1 GTSNPN and CDR2 SVGIG (reference sequence). This CDR3 region has 13 residues. V lost 0 bases and J 11 bases, leaving 13 bases between the germline ends. TCRdb's copy holds only in-frame clones and misses some; the assay was immunoSEQ multiplex PCR. The sample holds roughly 200,000 clones; 88% are singletons and the top ten take about 1.7%. The clonotype originates from a man younger than 35 with active or convalescent COVID-19. Source material: peripheral blood. This chain links TRBV30 with TRBJ1-4; no clear D. CDR3 bases: TGTGCCTGGAGTGTAATCACTCCCTCCAAACTGTTTTTT. It is translated as CAWSVITPSKLFF.